This T cell receptor beta chain was identified in a study of early T cells in non-severe SARS-CoV-2 infection. Study-wide context: Bulk RNA isolated from unsorted whole blood underwent sequencing; chains were not paired. Study-wide results and limits: VDJdb matching, biased toward anti-spike CD8 responses, missed private and CD4 specificities.

This clonotype was recorded at least ten times. Its target is not known. As part of library construction, unique molecular identifiers were attached to individual cDNA molecules. TCRdb re-analysed the 5' RACE reads in MiXCR, keeping a single row per CDR3 protein. In the table there are about 48,000 distinct CDR3 sequences, 8.5% to 10% of which are singletons. The CDR3 is 14 residues long. Germline CDR1 is ENHRY and CDR2 is SYGVKD. V was clipped by 6 bases and J by 5 bases, with 16 bases between them. This clonotype was sampled from an adult who was a healthcare worker with PCR-confirmed SARS-CoV-2 infection or an uninfected control (not recorded which). J is TRBJ2-5 and V is TRBV10-3, with a possible D match to TRBD1 (8 bases). The sample consisted of whole blood. The CDR3 reads CAISLTGGAETQYF. CDR3 coding DNA: TGTGCCATCAGCTTAACAGGGGGGGCGGAGACCCAGTACTTC.